Each of the 15 T cell receptor beta chains below was sequenced from the same sample in a study of identical twins (dated by TCRdb to about 2016). To prepare the library, 5' RACE was applied. The instrument was an Illumina HiSeq 2000. TCRdb took the public reads, trimmed them with fastp at Q25, ran MiXCR for clone calling and kept in-frame beta chains. Identical CDR3 proteins give one entry, which carries the most common genes and DNA. The sample includes around 530,000 distinct CDR3 sequences, with roughly 15% observed a single time. Around 0.4% of the sample is held by the ten biggest clonotypes. The same data also went into a second study, on yellow fever vaccine responses in identical twins.

The material sequenced was CD4+ T cells sorted from blood. The receptors were gathered from a woman aged 18-29 years in good health.

This clonotype was counted between two and nine times. One junction end does not reproduce the germline sequence, and a read error may be involved. The chain is built from TRBV7-9 and TRBJ2-1, with D maybe TRBD2 (5 bases). The CDR3 extends over 13 amino acids. Germline values: CDR1 SEHNR, CDR2 FQNEAQ (reference sequence). CDR3 DNA sequence: TGTGCCAGCAGCTTAGAGTATAGTCTAGCCATCGTCTTC. The encoded protein is CASSLEYSLAIVF.

The table lists this clonotype with many counts. This chain links TRBV12-3 or TRBV12-4 with TRBJ2-5; no clear D gene. Trimming took off 2 bases at V and 3 bases at J, with 13 bases between the two ends. The CDR3 sequence is 15 residues long. The CDR3 protein is CASSLFESGEETQYF. CDR3 DNA sequence: TGTGCCAGCAGTTTATTCGAGAGTGGGGAAGAGACCCAGTACTTC.

This clonotype was counted between two and nine times. V and J are TRBV20-1 and TRBJ2-6, with D perhaps TRBD1 (6 bases). This CDR3 has 17 residues. With 3 bases removed from V and 0 bases from J, the gap between germline ends came to 15 bases. Per the germline V gene, CDR1 is DFQATT and CDR2 is SNEGSKA (reference sequence). DNA of the CDR3: TGCAGTGCTAGGGTGACAGGAAAAAGCTCTGGGGCCAACGTCCTGACTTTC. This encodes CSARVTGKSSGANVLTF.

This chain links TRBV12-3 or TRBV12-4 with TRBJ2-5, with D possibly matching TRBD1 (5 bases). V shed 9 bases and J shed 4 bases, with 15 bases lying between them. This CDR3 is 13 amino acids long. CDR3 residues: CASGAGPGETQYF. The DNA of the CDR3 is TGTGCCAGTGGGGCAGGGCCGGGAGAGACCCAGTACTTC.

This clonotype has a handful of counts. The V call is TRBV4-1, the J call TRBJ2-1, with D perhaps matching TRBD2 (6 bases). The germline CDR1 and CDR2 sequences are MGHRA and YSYEKL. The CDR3 extends over 19 amino acids. The V gene lost 2 bases and the J gene lost 5 bases, with 25 bases spanning the gap. The CDR3 spells CASSQFSPHTGLRDNEQFF. The CDR3, as DNA: TGCGCCAGCAGCCAATTTTCCCCCCATACGGGACTTCGAGACAATGAGCAGTTCTTC.

The chain couples TRBV12-2 to TRBJ1-6; the table's TRBD1 call for D was not verified on the DNA. TRBV12-2 has pseudogene status. The CDR3 loop spans 16 amino acids. The CDR3 sequence is CASRIRTGQFPSPLHF. The CDR3 DNA is TGTGCAAGTCGCATACGGACAGGGCAATTCCCTTCACCCCTCCACTTT.

The gene calls are TRBV6-4 and TRBJ1-2, with 9 positions matching TRBD1. J gave up 4 bases and V 4 bases, and 7 bases lay outside the gene matches. Germline V gene lookup returns CDR1 MRHNA and CDR2 SNTAGT. The CDR3 totals 15 residues. The CDR3 sequence is CASSVEQGARYGYTF. The CDR3 bases are TGTGCCAGCAGTGTAGAACAGGGGGCACGCTATGGCTACACCTTC.

V gene TRBV7-3 combines with J gene TRBJ2-7; unclear D gene. In germline, CDR1 is SGHTA, CDR2 FQGTGA. The V end was cut by 5 bases, the J end by 6 bases, with 14 bases between. CDR3 length: 13 amino acids. For the CDR3, the DNA is TGTGCCAGCAGCCCTATGGGGTCTCTCGAGCAGTACTTC. Amino acid sequence: CASSPMGSLEQYF. The full variable domain, its missing parts supplied by reference TRBV7-3 and TRBJ2-7, is GAGVSQTPSNKVTEKGKYVELRCDPISGHTALYWYRQSLGQGPEFLIYFQGTGAADDSGLPNDRFFAVRPEGSVSTLKIQRTERGDSAVYLCASSPMGSLEQYFGPGTRLTVT.

The V call is TRBV6-5, the J call TRBJ2-3; the D is unclear. The germline V and J ends were trimmed by 5 bases and 0 bases, with 12 bases remaining between them. The germline V gene has CDR1 MNHEY and CDR2 SVGAGI. The CDR3 runs to 15 residues. DNA for the CDR3: TGTGCCAGCAGTAACAAAGGGCCGAGCACAGATACGCAGTATTTT. Its translation is CASSNKGPSTDTQYF.

The rearrangement uses TRBV11-2 and TRBJ2-5, with TRBD2 as a possible D gene (5 bases). There are 16 residues in the CDR3. Trimming took 5 bases from V and 2 from J, leaving 18 bases between them. Per the germline V gene, CDR1 is SGHAT and CDR2 is FQNNGV. DNA of the CDR3: TGTGCCAGCAGCCGAAGGCAGGTCCCGGGGCAAGAGACCCAGTACTTC. It yields the protein CASSRRQVPGQETQYF.

CDR3: CSASDRITEAFF. The DNA for the CDR3 is TGCAGCGCCTCAGACAGGATTACTGAAGCTTTCTTT. The chain carries TRBV29-1 and TRBJ1-1; D possibly corresponds to TRBD1 (6 bases). Germline V CDR1 and CDR2: SQVTM, ANQGSEA. The CDR3 is 12 residues long. The V end was cut by 7 bases, the J end by 5 bases, with 14 bases between.

This clonotype was observed a few times. This sequence joins TRBV20-1 and TRBJ2-4, with 13 bases identical to TRBD2. V was clipped by 6 bases and J by 9 bases; unmatched bases: 17. From germline, CDR1 is DFQATT and CDR2 SNEGSKA (reference sequence). This CDR3 is 17 amino acids long. The CDR3 protein is CSAARTSGRNSLGIQYF. For the CDR3, the DNA is TGCAGTGCAGCCAGGACTAGCGGGAGAAATTCACTAGGCATTCAGTACTTC.

This clonotype was seen a handful of times. The chain is built from TRBV28 and TRBJ2-7; 7 bases match TRBD1. In germline, CDR1 is MDHEN, CDR2 SYDVKM. The CDR3 has 15 amino acids. J lost 2 bases, V lost 5 bases, and 9 bases had no gene match. DNA of the CDR3: TGTGCCAGCAGTCCTGGACAGGTTAGGACCTACGAGCAGTACGTC. Translation: CASSPGQVRTYEQYV.

V usage is TRBV5-6 and J usage is TRBJ2-7; D may correspond to TRBD1 or TRBD2 (5 bases each). This CDR3 has 15 residues. V was trimmed by 3 bases and J by 7 bases, leaving 20 bases between them. Germline V CDR1 and CDR2: SGHDT, YYEEEE. CDR3 sequence reads: CASSSVGTVRGEQYF. The CDR3 nucleotides read TGTGCCAGCAGCTCGGTGGGGACGGTACGTGGGGAGCAGTACTTC.

The V gene is TRBV7-8, the J gene TRBJ2-7; TRBD1 might be the D (5 bases). Looked up from germline, CDR1 is SGHVS and CDR2 is FQNEAQ. This CDR3 is built from 16 residues. Trimming removed 0 bases from V and 2 bases from J, with 14 bases in between. The DNA for the CDR3 is TGTGCCAGCAGCTTAGCTGTGAGCAGGGAAACCTACGAGCAGTACGTC. Translation: CASSLAVSRETYEQYV.